This T cell receptor beta chain was profiled in a study of blood T cell repertoires in COVID-19. Study-wide background: The United States, Italy and Spain supplied acute and convalescent COVID-19 samples.

The assay was immunoSEQ multiplex PCR, and TCRdb's table has in-frame clones only and misses some. The sample carries about 50,000 clones, 65% to 90% recorded once. The J segment lost 4 bases and the V segment lost 3 bases, leaving 1 base of the junction unmatched. In germline, CDR1 is LNHDA, CDR2 SQIVND (reference sequence). The CDR3 consists of 13 residues. This sequence joins TRBV19 and TRBJ2-3, with TRBD1 matching 7 bases. The clonotype comes from a man aged 65 to 85 with acute or convalescent COVID-19. Sequenced sample: peripheral blood. CDR3 in DNA: TGTGCCAGTAGTATTACAGGGGCAGATACGCAGTATTTT. Its translation: CASSITGADTQYF.